The source of this TCR beta chain is a study of Ad26.COV2.S vaccination and SARS-CoV-2 variants. Study findings and constraints: Substantial post-vaccination breadth of spike-specific CD8+ and CD4+ T cell responses was reported. Vaccine recipients posted higher spike-specific TCR breadth than their placebo counterparts.

Per germline, CDR1 SGHAT and CDR2 FQNNGV. Trimming removed 8 bases from V and 0 bases from J, with 10 bases in between. This CDR3 spans 13 amino acids. Notes on this clone: Its target is unknown.

Profiled with immunoSEQ multiplex PCR; TCRdb holds only in-frame clones, not every one. The table records about 320,000 clones, around 90% of them present only once. Described treatment: roughly 20 received Ad26.COV2.S at low or high dose, single or two shots; 5 received placebo; per-sample allocation not given. Each sample was drawn 63 days after the first injection (of vaccine or placebo). The sample was peripheral blood, taken in a trial of Ad26.COV2.S vaccine versus placebo. This receptor was obtained from a person aged 18-60 years who received the Ad26.COV2.S COVID-19 vaccine or a placebo. V gene TRBV11-2 combines with J gene TRBJ1-1; tentative D call: TRBD1 (6 bases). As DNA, the CDR3 is TGTGCCAGCTTACAGGGATTGAACACTGAAGCTTTCTTT. Translated, it gives CASLQGLNTEAFF. The whole variable domain, remainder taken from reference TRBV11-2 and TRBJ1-1, is EAGVAQSPRYKIIEKRQSVAFWCNPISGHATLYWYQQILGQGPKLLIQFQNNGVVDDSQLPKDRFSAERLKGVDSTLKIQPAKLEDSAVYLCASLQGLNTEAFFGQGTRLTVV.